The rows below give T cell receptor beta chains drawn from one sample of a study of T cells expressing NK-cell markers. Using the 5' RACE reads, TCRdb records one entry per CDR3 protein without DNA. The sample has roughly 420,000 distinct CDR3 sequences, and its top ten clones hold approximately 7%. The sequenced material came from blood T cells: a sorted CD56 or NKG2C T cell subset, CD4+ or CD8+ T cells, or bulk PBMC T cells (not recorded which). These receptors were collected from a woman between 18 and 75 years old in good health. Each CDR3 is given with its conserved first and last residue.

cdr3_aa: CASNFSPTSTDTQYF; v_call: TRBV7-2; j_call: TRBJ2-3
cdr3_aa: CSALPGVGGEQYF; v_call: TRBV20-1; j_call: TRBJ2-7
cdr3_aa: CASSFASHNEQFF; v_call: TRBV27; j_call: TRBJ2-1
cdr3_aa: CATSDGYLDEQFF; v_call: TRBV24-1; j_call: TRBJ2-1
cdr3_aa: CSVEEGQGAGGAFF; v_call: TRBV29-1; j_call: TRBJ1-1
cdr3_aa: CASRVAGAADTQYF; v_call: TRBV28; j_call: TRBJ2-3
cdr3_aa: CSAKRLLTTDTQYF; v_call: TRBV20-1; j_call: TRBJ2-3
cdr3_aa: CASSLEAVITDTQYF; v_call: TRBV7-9; j_call: TRBJ2-3
cdr3_aa: CASSLAPGQGNTGELFF; v_call: TRBV5-1; j_call: TRBJ2-2
cdr3_aa: CASTGQVDEQYF; v_call: TRBV6-5; j_call: TRBJ2-7
cdr3_aa: CASTPHGQQGNYGYTF; v_call: TRBV4-1; j_call: TRBJ1-2
cdr3_aa: CASSLGGQGVAGNTIYF; v_call: TRBV7-2; j_call: TRBJ1-3
cdr3_aa: CASSTEDRVGSSRRRSSYNEQFF; v_call: TRBV7-2; j_call: TRBJ2-1
cdr3_aa: CASSLGQAVSYNSPLHF; v_call: TRBV7-9; j_call: TRBJ1-6
cdr3_aa: CASSLKREDGELFF; v_call: TRBV5-1; j_call: TRBJ2-2
cdr3_aa: CASSRGPNSGNTIYF; v_call: TRBV7-2; j_call: TRBJ1-3
cdr3_aa: CASSYRRLAGMETQYF; v_call: TRBV7-2; j_call: TRBJ2-5
cdr3_aa: CASSLYIWGGAPSTDTQYF; v_call: TRBV12-3/TRBV12-4; j_call: TRBJ2-3
cdr3_aa: CASSTPASKQYF; v_call: TRBV19; j_call: TRBJ2-7
cdr3_aa: CASSQRYSGASTEAFF; v_call: TRBV4-3; j_call: TRBJ1-1
cdr3_aa: CASSSQGRSSYEQYF; v_call: TRBV28; j_call: TRBJ2-7
cdr3_aa: CASSAGTSNYGYTF; v_call: TRBV7-2; j_call: TRBJ1-2
cdr3_aa: CASRASGLIKNIQYF; v_call: TRBV6-1; j_call: TRBJ2-4
cdr3_aa: CASSQVRGRGASYNEQFF; v_call: TRBV14; j_call: TRBJ2-1
cdr3_aa: CASSLRGTGGWETQYF; v_call: TRBV11-2; j_call: TRBJ2-5
cdr3_aa: CASSYSEAPNEQFF; v_call: TRBV6-2/TRBV6-3; j_call: TRBJ2-1